Listed here are 5 T cell receptor beta chains from one sample, sequenced in a study of T cells in Graves' hyperthyroidism and ophthalmopathy. Researchers amplified the TCR beta CDR3 regions from RNA transcripts. The TCR CDR3 first-round RT-PCR relied on the HTBI primer set. TCRdb re-called the multiplex PCR reads through MiXCR, storing one row per CDR3 protein. The sample consists of fewer than 650,000 distinct CDR3 sequences, approximately 15% of them appearing once. Sequencing was carried out using blood. These receptors came from a woman between 18 and 29 years old with Graves' ophthalmopathy.

The chain couples TRBV10-3 to TRBJ1-2, with D possibly TRBD1 on 5 matching bases. This CDR3 has 15 amino acids. Germline V lookup: CDR1 ENHRY, CDR2 SYGVKD. Trimming shortened V by 7 bases and J by 7 bases, and 22 bases separated the two germline ends. The CDR3, as DNA: TGTGCCATCACGGGGAAAGGGGAGGCATCTGGTGGCTACACCTTC. Translated: CAITGKGEASGGYTF.

This clonotype occurred a few times. This rearrangement joins TRBV16 to TRBJ2-2, with D possibly being TRBD2 (7 bases). V shed 2 bases and J shed 5 bases, with 21 bases lying between them. CDR1 and CDR2 (germline): KGHSY, FQNENV. This CDR3 has 18 amino acids. Here the CDR3 reads CASSQPHVGGAMTGELFF. As DNA, the CDR3 is TGTGCCAGCAGCCAACCCCACGTAGGGGGGGCGATGACCGGGGAGCTGTTTTTT.

This clonotype was detected ten times or more. V and J are TRBV20-1 and TRBJ2-7; 8 nucleotides agree with TRBD2. Germline V gene sequence: CDR1 DFQATT, CDR2 SNEGSKA (reference sequence). This CDR3 contains 12 residues. The CDR3 region is CRVSAGDSEQYF. In DNA form, the CDR3 reads TGCCGGGTTTCAGCGGGAGATAGCGAGCAGTACTTC.

The chain joins TRBV6-2 or TRBV6-3 to TRBJ2-7; 13 nucleotides agree with TRBD2. Germline V CDR1 and CDR2: MNHEY, SVGEGT. After removal of 5 bases from V and 2 bases from J, the junction contained 15 bases not matched to a gene. The CDR3 has 19 residues. The CDR3 bases are TGTGCCAGCAGTGACGGTCTGGGGACTAGCGGGAAGTCGGCCTACGAGCAGTACTTC. This sequence encodes CASSDGLGTSGKSAYEQYF.

This sequence joins TRBV7-8 and TRBJ2-7, with D maybe TRBD1 (6 bases). The CDR3 has 12 residues. From germline, CDR1 is SGHVS and CDR2 FQNEAQ. Trimming pared 5 bases from V and 9 bases from J, leaving 14 bases between. CDR3 nucleotide sequence: TGTGCCAGCAGCCATGGACAGAGCGGGCAGTACTTC. Residues: CASSHGQSGQYF.